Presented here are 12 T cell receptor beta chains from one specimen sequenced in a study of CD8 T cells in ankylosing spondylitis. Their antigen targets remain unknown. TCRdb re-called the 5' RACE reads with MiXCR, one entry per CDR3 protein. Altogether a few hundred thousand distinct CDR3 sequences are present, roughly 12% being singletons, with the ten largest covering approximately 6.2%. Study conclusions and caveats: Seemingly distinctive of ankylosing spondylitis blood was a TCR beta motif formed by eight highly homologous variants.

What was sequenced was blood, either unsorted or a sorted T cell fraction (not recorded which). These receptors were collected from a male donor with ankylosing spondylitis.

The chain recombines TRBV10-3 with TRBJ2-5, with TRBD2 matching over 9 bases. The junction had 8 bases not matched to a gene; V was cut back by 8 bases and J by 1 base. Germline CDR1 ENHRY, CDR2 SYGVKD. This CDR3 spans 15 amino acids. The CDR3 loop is CAIAPETSGQETQYF. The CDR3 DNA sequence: TGTGCCATCGCTCCGGAGACTAGCGGCCAAGAGACCCAGTACTTC.

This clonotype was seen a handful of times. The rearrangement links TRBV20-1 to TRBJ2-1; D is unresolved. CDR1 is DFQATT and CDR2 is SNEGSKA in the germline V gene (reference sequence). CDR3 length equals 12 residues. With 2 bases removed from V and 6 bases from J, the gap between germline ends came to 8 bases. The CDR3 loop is CSARLPGNEQFF. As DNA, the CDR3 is TGCAGTGCTAGACTCCCGGGCAATGAGCAGTTCTTC.

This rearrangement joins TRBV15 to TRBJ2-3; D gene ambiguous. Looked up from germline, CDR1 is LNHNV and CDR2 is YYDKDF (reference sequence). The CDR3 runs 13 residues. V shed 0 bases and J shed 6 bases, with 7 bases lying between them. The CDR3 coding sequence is TGTGCCACCAGCAGAGATCTACGGGATACGCAGTATTTT. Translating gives CATSRDLRDTQYF.

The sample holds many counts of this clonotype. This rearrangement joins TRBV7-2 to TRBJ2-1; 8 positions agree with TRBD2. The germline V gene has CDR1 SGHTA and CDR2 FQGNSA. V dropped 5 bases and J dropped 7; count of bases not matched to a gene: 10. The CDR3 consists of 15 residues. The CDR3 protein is CASSGPGLGINEQFF. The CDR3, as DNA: TGTGCCAGCAGCGGCCCGGGACTAGGGATAAATGAGCAGTTCTTC.

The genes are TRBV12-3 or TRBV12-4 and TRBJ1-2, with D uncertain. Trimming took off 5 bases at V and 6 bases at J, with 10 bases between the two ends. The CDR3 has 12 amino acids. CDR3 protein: CASSSYLNGYTF. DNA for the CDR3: TGTGCCAGCAGTAGTTATCTGAATGGCTACACCTTC.

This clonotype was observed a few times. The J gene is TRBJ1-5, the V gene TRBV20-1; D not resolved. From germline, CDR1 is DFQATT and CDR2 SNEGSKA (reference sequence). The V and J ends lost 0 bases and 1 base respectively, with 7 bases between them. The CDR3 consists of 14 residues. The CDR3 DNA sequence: TGCAGTGCTAGAGATCAGAGGAGCAATCAGCCCCAGCATTTT. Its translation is CSARDQRSNQPQHF.

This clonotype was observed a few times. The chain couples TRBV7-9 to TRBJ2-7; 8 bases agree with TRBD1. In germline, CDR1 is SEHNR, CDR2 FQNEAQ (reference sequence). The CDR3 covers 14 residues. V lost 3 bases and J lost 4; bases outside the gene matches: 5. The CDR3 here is CASSFGDRGYEQYF. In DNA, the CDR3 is TGTGCCAGCAGCTTTGGCGACAGGGGATACGAGCAGTACTTC.

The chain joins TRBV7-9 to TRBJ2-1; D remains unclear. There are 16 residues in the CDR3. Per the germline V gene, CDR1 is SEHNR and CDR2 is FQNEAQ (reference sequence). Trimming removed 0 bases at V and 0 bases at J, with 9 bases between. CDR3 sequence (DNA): TGTGCCAGCAGCTTAGCGGAAAGCGACTCCTACAATGAGCAGTTCTTC. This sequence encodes CASSLAESDSYNEQFF.

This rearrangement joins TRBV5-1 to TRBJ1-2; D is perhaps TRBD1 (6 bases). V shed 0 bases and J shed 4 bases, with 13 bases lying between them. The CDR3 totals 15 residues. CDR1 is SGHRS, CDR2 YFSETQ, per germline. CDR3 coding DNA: TGCGCCAGCAGCTTGGAATCAGGGGAAGTCTATGGCTACACCTTC. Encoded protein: CASSLESGEVYGYTF.

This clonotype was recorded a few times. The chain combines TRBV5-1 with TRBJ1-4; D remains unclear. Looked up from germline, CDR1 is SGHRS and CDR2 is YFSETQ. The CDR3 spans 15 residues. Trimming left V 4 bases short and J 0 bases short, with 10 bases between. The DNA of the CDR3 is TGCGCCAGCAGCCCGTACAGTGCAACTAATGAAAAACTGTTTTTT. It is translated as CASSPYSATNEKLFF.

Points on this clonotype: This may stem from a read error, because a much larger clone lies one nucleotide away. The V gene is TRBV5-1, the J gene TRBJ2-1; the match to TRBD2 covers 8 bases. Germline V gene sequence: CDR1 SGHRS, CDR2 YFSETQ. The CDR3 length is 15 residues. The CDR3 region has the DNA TGCGCCAGCAGCACCTTAGCGGGATCCTACAATGTGCAGTTCTTC. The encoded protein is CASSTLAGSYNVQFF.

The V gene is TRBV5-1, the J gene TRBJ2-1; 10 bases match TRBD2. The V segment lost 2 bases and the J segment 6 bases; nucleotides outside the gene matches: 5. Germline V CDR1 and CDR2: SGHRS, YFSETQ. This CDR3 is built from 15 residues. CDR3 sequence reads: CASSFLAGVFNEQFF. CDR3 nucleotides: TGCGCCAGCAGCTTTCTAGCGGGAGTTTTCAATGAGCAGTTCTTC.